This TCR beta chain was retrieved from a study of T cell responses to AZD1222 COVID-19 vaccine. Remarks on this clone: Its antigen is not identified.

Produced via immunoSEQ multiplex PCR; TCRdb's table is partial and in-frame only. The table has about 150,000 clones, 90% to 95% seen once. Study-wide results and limits: Baseline seropositivity occurred in only 5 to 7 AZD1222 recipients. Epitopes outside B.1.351 and B.1.1.7 mutated regions reportedly drew nearly half of spike TCRs. Possibly, clonal diversity was underestimated; donors were largely white British and included more females. Spike-specific TCR repertoires showed rising breadth and depth after two AZD1222 doses.

This receptor was taken from an adult in good health. The sequences come from peripheral blood, collected on day 0 of AZD1222 vaccination.

CDR3 DNA sequence: TGTGCCAGCTCACCACCGTCGTTGAGCTCCTACGAGCAGTACTTC. The encoded protein is CASSPPSLSSYEQYF. This chain uses TRBV18 with TRBJ2-7; no firm D call. The CDR3 runs 15 residues. V was trimmed by 0 bases and J by 0 bases, leaving 9 bases between them. CDR1 is KGHSH, CDR2 LQKENI, per germline.